Described below is a single TCR beta chain sequence and its context. This clonotype was found many times. This clone's antigen is unknown. The input lacks base qualities; no much larger clone sits a single base away. CDR1 and CDR2 are read off the germline V gene as SNHLY and FYNNEI. CDR3 length: 18 amino acids, cysteine to phenylalanine. Just CDR3 DNA is preserved here, 54 bases in frame from base 1. Germline trimming amounts to 4 bases on V and 0 bases on J, with 11 as the count of junction bases outside the gene matches. The data stem from a study of identical twins (dated by TCRdb to 2016 to 2017). In the study overall: To test whether fetal clonotypes persist, the study used deep sequencing on TCR alpha and beta repertoires from monozygotic twins, unrelated adults of various ages, and cord blood. To rule out contamination, replicate twin experiments were performed at different times with different library preparation protocols.

General findings and caveats noted by the study authors: The excess sharing between twins in beta out-of-frame sequences was weaker because fewer shared sequences reduced the signal-to-noise ratio. Out-of-frame TCR alpha sequences shared between twins showed an excess of low generation-probability sequences compared with coincidental sharing between unrelated individuals. Out-of-frame TCR alpha sharing in monozygotic twins was systematically underestimated by recombination models, whereas sharing between unrelated individuals was in agreement with the recombination models. Invariant T cells such as MAIT and iNKT could partly confound zero-insertion analyses, though diverse VJ usage argued against this for most clonotypes. Because the same donors could not be followed over many years, the conclusions depended on cross-sectional statistical analysis. Abundant cord blood beta clonotypes carried fewer insertions; young adult naive repertoires showed a weaker similar trend, while memory repertoires showed none.

The library was built by means of 5' RACE. Sequenced on an Illumina HiSeq 2000. Template switching added a universal primer binding site, and the final cDNA carried a unique molecular identifier that allowed TCR cDNA molecules to be counted accurately. First-strand cDNA for TCR alpha and beta chains was synthesized from specific primers in the conserved constant-segment region. To control for contamination, each cDNA library was double barcoded with a SMART-Mk sample barcode plus Illumina barcodes. Two successive PCR steps introduced TruSeq adapter sequences along with Illumina sample barcodes. The TCR alpha and beta cDNA libraries were sequenced on the Illumina HiSeq platform using custom primers. The original methods were these. MiGEC processed the raw reads to extract unique molecular identifiers, while MiXCR was used to determine the CDR3 positions. Recombination models were inferred per individual with the repgenHMM and IGoR tools using an EM algorithm. Shared clonotypes were analyzed with the tcR package in R, and sharing was normalized by the product of cloneset sizes. Out-of-frame nonproductive sequences were analyzed to study raw recombination free of thymic and clonal selection effects. TCRdb trimmed the raw reads at Q25, called clones with MiXCR and kept productive beta chains. A single entry per CDR3 protein holds the most common genes and DNA from its merged rows. These V and J calls rely on TCRdb rather than the paper's analysis. This sample gives about 900,000 distinct CDR3 sequences in total; around 12% of them show up just once. About 1.5% of the sample is in the top ten clones.

All donors were healthy Caucasians. Three pairs of female monozygotic twins, all aged about 18 to 30 years, were included in the twin cohort. RNA for TCR libraries was isolated from peripheral blood mononuclear cells. This sample was shared with a second study, whose subject was yellow fever vaccine responses in identical twins. In that second paper, the authors write: The T cell response to vaccination in identical twins was reported by the authors to appear partly convergent and partly personalized. In the study, vaccine-responding T cell clones were precisely tracked in identical twins.

Here the chain combines TRBV2 and TRBJ2-3; the central 9 bases match TRBD1. Material: PBMCs. The TCR sequence derives from a young woman in good health. The bases read TGTGCCAGCAGTGGAGGACAGGGGACCCCCACTAGCACAGATACGCAGTATTTT. The resulting protein is CASSGGQGTPTSTDTQYF.